The rows below give T cell receptor beta chains drawn from one sample of a study of regulatory T cells in long-lasting Graves disease. Via MiXCR, TCRdb re-called the multiplex PCR reads, giving one row per CDR3 protein. The table includes about 340,000 distinct CDR3 sequences, roughly a fifth detected once. The sequencing here drew on peripheral blood mononuclear cells (PBMCs), taken when the disease was refractory, from a patient treated with antithyroid drugs. The receptors shown here come from a female donor with Graves disease. Each CDR3 is given with its conserved first and last residue. Fields, in order: D gene, J gene, V gene, clone size, CDR3 DNA, CDR3 protein. A D gene is named only where the DNA matches it firmly. Rows may omit the clone size; those that give it use once, few, many or a size class.

TRBD2 TRBJ2-7 TRBV6-1 - TGTGCCACCACCACGGGGGGAGGACCCTCCTACAATGAGCAGTACTTC CATTTGGGPSYNEQYF
TRBD1 TRBJ1-1 TRBV2 many TGTGCCAGCAGTGGACACAGGGAAGGGGGCTTCTTT CASSGHREGGFF
- TRBJ1-4 TRBV12-3/TRBV12-4 - TGTGCCAGCAGTTTAATAGGGGGGCAGGGAAAACTGTTTTTT CASSLIGGQGKLFF
TRBD1 TRBJ1-1 TRBV10-2 - TGCGCCAGCAGTGATGATTGGACAGGGCCGTCCGCTTTCTTT CASSDDWTGPSAFF
- TRBJ1-2 TRBV4-3 - TGCGCCAGCAGCCAAGATGGCGTACCCCGCTATGGCTACACCTTC CASSQDGVPRYGYTF
- TRBJ1-2 TRBV6-9 many TGTGCCAGCAGTTACTCTGGACAGAACTATGGCTACACCTTC CASSYSGQNYGYTF
TRBD1 TRBJ1-2 TRBV29-1 many TGCAGCGTCGGGGACAGGGCCATTGATGGCTACACCTTC CSVGDRAIDGYTF
- TRBJ2-7 TRBV9 many TGTGCCAGCAGCGTAGGTGGGACCTACGAGCAGTACTTC CASSVGGTYEQYF
TRBD2 TRBJ2-5 TRBV13 many TGTGCCAGCAGCTTCCAGCGGGGGGGCCGTGAGACCCAGTACTTC CASSFQRGGRETQYF
TRBD2 TRBJ2-7 TRBV6-1 few TGTGCCAGCAATCAAGCGGGGAACTCCTACGAGCAGTACTTC CASNQAGNSYEQYF
- TRBJ2-5 TRBV11-1 many TGTGCCAGCAGCACCCGGGACCAACAAGAGACCCAGTACTTC CASSTRDQQETQYF
TRBD1 TRBJ2-7 TRBV5-1 few TGCGCCAGCAGCTTGGCTGGGGACAGGGGATCCGAGCAGTACTTC CASSLAGDRGSEQYF
TRBD1 TRBJ1-5 TRBV6-1 - TGTGCCAGCAGAACCCCTACGGACAGGAGTAGCAATCAGCCCCAGCATTTT CASRTPTDRSSNQPQHF
TRBD2 TRBJ2-3 TRBV3-1 - TGTGCCAGCAGCCCCATGACTAGCCGCACAGATACGCAGTATTTT CASSPMTSRTDTQYF
- TRBJ2-1 TRBV5-1 - TGCGCCAGCAGCCCGACGGGGATGACCTACAATGAGCAGTTCTTC CASSPTGMTYNEQFF
TRBD1 TRBJ1-2 TRBV19 - TGTGCCAGTGGGGACAGGGGGCGTGGGAGCTATGGCTACACCTTC CASGDRGRGSYGYTF
TRBD1 TRBJ1-2 TRBV4-3 - TGCGCCAGCAGCCAACTGACAGGGGGAAGCTATGGCTACACCTTC CASSQLTGGSYGYTF
- TRBJ1-6 TRBV12-3/TRBV12-4 many TGTGCCAGCAGTGTTGACGGGGGGTGGGGTTCACCCCTCCACTTT CASSVDGGWGSPLHF
- TRBJ1-5 TRBV10-2 - TGCGCCAGCAGCCACGTCGACCAGCCCCAGCATTTT CASSHVDQPQHF
- TRBJ2-7 TRBV4-2 few TGTGCCAGCAGCCAAGATGTGGGAAGGGAGCAGTACTTC CASSQDVGREQYF
TRBD2 TRBJ2-1 TRBV4-1 - TGCGCCAGCAGCCAACCGACTAGCGGGAGAAGGGGGCTCAATGAGCAGTTCTTC CASSQPTSGRRGLNEQFF
- TRBJ1-6 TRBV18 few TGTGCCAGCTCACCACGACAGGATGGGTCACCCCTCCACTTT CASSPRQDGSPLHF
TRBD1 TRBJ1-5 TRBV12-3/TRBV12-4 many TGTGCCAGCACCCCAGGGACAGGCCTCAATCAGCCCCAGCATTTT CASTPGTGLNQPQHF
- TRBJ2-7 TRBV7-8 many TGTGCCAGCAGCTTAGTCGCAGGGATGGGGGAGCAGTACTTC CASSLVAGMGEQYF
- TRBJ2-2 TRBV15 - TGTGCCACCAGCAGAGGGATGGGCGGGGAGCTGTTTTTT CATSRGMGGELFF
- TRBJ1-1 TRBV9 few TGTGCCAGCAGCCTTATCCAGTCCGGTGGCGGTGAAGCTTTCTTT CASSLIQSGGGEAFF
- TRBJ1-2 TRBV2 many TGTGCCAGCAGTGTTCGGTCGGAAACTCTCTGGGGCTACACCTTC CASSVRSETLWGYTF